The 9 T cell receptor beta chains below all came from one sample that was sequenced in a study of T cells in Graves' hyperthyroidism and ophthalmopathy. Researchers amplified the TCR beta CDR3 regions from RNA transcripts. The primer set for the first-round RT-PCR of the TCR CDR3 was HTBI. TCRdb redid the calling of the multiplex PCR reads with MiXCR, one entry per CDR3 protein. The data contain 350,000 to 400,000 distinct CDR3 sequences, 19% of them seen just once; the ten biggest clones take up around 4%. Sequencing was performed on blood. The receptors shown here come from a woman aged 18-29 years with Graves' hyperthyroidism.

This clonotype has a count of ten or more. The genes are TRBV6-1 and TRBJ2-2, with 8 bases aligning to TRBD2. This CDR3 region has 13 residues. Germline CDR1 is MNHNS and CDR2 is SASEGT. V dropped 7 bases and J dropped 8; count of bases not matched to a gene: 6. The CDR3 DNA reads as TGTGCCAGCAAGGAGCGGGGGCTAGGGGAGCTGTTTTTT. Encoded protein: CASKERGLGELFF.

This clonotype was observed many times. This chain uses TRBV7-6 with TRBJ2-7; TRBD2 agrees at 9 bases. The CDR3 sequence is 15 residues long. Germline V gives CDR1 SGHVS, CDR2 FNYEAQ. The trim removed 5 bases at V and 2 bases at J, leaving 7 bases unmatched. In DNA form, the CDR3 reads TGTGCCAGCAGCCCTAGCGGGGACGGGACCTACGAGCAGTACTTC. Translating it yields CASSPSGDGTYEQYF.

At least ten counts were recorded for this clonotype. This rearrangement joins TRBV20-1 to TRBJ2-7; 7 bases are a match to TRBD1. The CDR3 totals 14 residues. The junction had 9 bases not matched to a gene; V was cut back by 5 bases and J by 2 bases. The germline V gene encodes CDR1 DFQATT and CDR2 SNEGSKA (reference sequence). The CDR3, as DNA: TGCAGTGCTCCTAGTACAGGGGCGGCCTACGAGCAGTACTTC. Encoded protein: CSAPSTGAAYEQYF.

This clonotype was detected ten times or more. This chain connects TRBV6-1 to TRBJ1-2; TRBD1 agrees at 7 bases. Trimming took 6 bases from V and 4 from J; bases not matched to a gene: 11. The CDR3 runs to 15 residues. CDR1 is MNHNS and CDR2 is SASEGT in the germline V gene. The CDR3 DNA is TGTGCCAGCAGCTCAAGGACAGGCGAAGTCTATGGCTACACCTTC. This gives the protein CASSSRTGEVYGYTF.

This clonotype has a count of ten or more. With a much larger clone just one base away, this may be a read error. The chain links TRBV6-5 to TRBJ2-7, with a possible D match to TRBD1 (5 bases). V lost 5 bases, J lost 3 bases, and 14 bases lay in between. In germline, CDR1 is MNHEY, CDR2 SVGAGI. The CDR3 sequence is 14 residues long. In DNA, the CDR3 is TGTGCCAGCAGTCCACGGGCAGGGATCTACGAGCAGTACTTC. Translated, it gives CASSPRAGIYEQYF.

Ten or more counts support this clonotype. This chain connects TRBV28 to TRBJ1-5; D call uncertain. Germline V gene sequence: CDR1 MDHEN, CDR2 SYDVKM. V gave up 6 bases and J gave up 5 bases, with 11 bases separating them. This CDR3 is built from 13 residues. The CDR3 DNA is TGTGCCAGCAGGAAGGAATTGTATCAGCCCCAGCATTTT. It is translated as CASRKELYQPQHF.

This clonotype was detected many times. The chain couples TRBV20-1 to TRBJ1-5; 7 bases align to TRBD1. CDR3 size: 14 residues. The V segment lost 5 bases and the J segment 8 bases; nucleotides outside the gene matches: 12. Germline loops: CDR1 DFQATT, CDR2 SNEGSKA (reference sequence). In nucleotides, the CDR3 is TGCAGTGCTGACAGGGTGGGGGTAGCTGAGCCCCAGCATTTT. Its translation is CSADRVGVAEPQHF.

The rearrangement joins TRBV2 to TRBJ2-5, with a tentative D call TRBD1 (5 bases). The CDR3 totals 14 residues. CDR1 is SNHLY, CDR2 FYNNEI, per germline. V dropped 6 bases and J dropped 0 bases, with 11 bases sitting between them. The DNA of the CDR3 is TGTGCCAGCAGGGAGACAGTCTACCAAGAGACCCAGTACTTC. It is translated as CASRETVYQETQYF.

The V and J genes are TRBV9 and TRBJ1-5, with 7 bases that match TRBD1. The germline gives CDR1 SGDLS, CDR2 YYNGEE. V dropped 1 base and J dropped 4; count of bases not matched to a gene: 5. CDR3 size: 15 residues. CDR3 coding DNA: TGTGCCAGCAGCGTAAGTACAGGGGTAAATCAGCCCCAGCATTTT. Residues: CASSVSTGVNQPQHF.